A single sample is the source of the 5 T cell receptor beta chains below, sequenced in a study of blood T cell repertoires in COVID-19. The repertoire was sequenced with immunoSEQ multiplex PCR; TCRdb's copy has only in-frame clones and lacks some. The repertoire includes 150,000 to 250,000 clones, 90% to 95% of them detected once, and 0.76% sits in the top ten. Source material: peripheral blood. The origin of the receptors is a man aged 25-45 years with COVID-19, enrolled during active disease.

The rearrangement joins TRBV19 to TRBJ1-2; D is unclear. Germline V gene sequence: CDR1 LNHDA, CDR2 SQIVND (reference sequence). The CDR3 covers 14 residues. Trimming took 3 bases from V and 3 from J, leaving 11 bases between them. For the CDR3, the DNA is TGTGCCAGTAGTATTGGGTTACAGCACTATGGCTACACCTTC. Protein: CASSIGLQHYGYTF.

This chain uses TRBV15 with TRBJ1-5, with a tentative D call TRBD1 (6 bases). The germline gives CDR1 LNHNV, CDR2 YYDKDF (reference sequence). The V and J ends lost 4 bases and 0 bases respectively, with 13 bases between them. The CDR3 totals 16 residues. The CDR3: CATSKDSANSNQPQHF. The CDR3, as DNA: TGTGCCACCAGCAAGGACAGTGCAAATAGCAATCAGCCCCAGCATTTT.

The chain recombines TRBV7-6 with TRBJ2-3; D possibly corresponds to TRBD2 (5 bases). Per the germline V gene, CDR1 is SGHVS and CDR2 is FNYEAQ. CDR3 length equals 14 residues. Trimming shortened V by 3 bases and J by 2 bases, and 9 bases separated the two germline ends. CDR3 sequence: CASSFSGFTDTQYF. The CDR3 DNA reads TGTGCCAGCAGCTTCTCGGGGTTCACAGATACGCAGTATTTT.

The rearrangement joins TRBV19 to TRBJ1-2, with 7 nucleotides matching TRBD1. Trimming at V came to 4 bases and at J to 5 bases, leaving 1 base not matched to a gene. Germline V CDR1 and CDR2: LNHDA, SQIVND (reference sequence). CDR3 length equals 12 residues. CDR3 sequence (DNA): TGTGCCAGTAGTAGACAGGGTTATGGCTACACCTTC. Translated, it gives CASSRQGYGYTF.

The chain carries TRBV4-2 and TRBJ1-3, with no clear D. V lost 3 bases and J 4 bases, leaving 13 bases between the germline ends. The CDR3 loop spans 15 amino acids. Germline CDR1 is LGHNA and CDR2 is YNFKEQ. The DNA for the CDR3 is TGTGCCAGCAGCCAGGAGCTCTCGGGGGGAAACACCATATATTTT. It yields the protein CASSQELSGGNTIYF.